This T cell receptor (beta chain) was sequenced in a study of cytomegalovirus exposure and HLA in healthy donors. Comment on this clone: Its target is not known.

Trimming at V came to 6 bases and at J to 0 bases, leaving 3 bases not matched to a gene. CDR1 and CDR2 from the germline V gene are SGHAT and FQNNGV. The CDR3 is made up of 16 amino acids. PCR primers comprised 60 Vbeta and 13 Jbeta primers. Profiling relied on immunoSEQ multiplex PCR, and the TCRdb table lists in-frame clones only, not all of them. The sample has fewer than 200,000 clones; around 78% are singletons. The study's findings and limits: Judged likely to be a sequencing artifact was a cluster of highly shared sequence variants.

The specimen was PBMCs. The receptor was derived from a woman in her twenties or thirties in good health and CMV-seropositive. The chain links TRBV11-2 to TRBJ2-2, with TRBD2 matching 11 bases. This CDR3 is CASRKGLAANTGELFF. DNA of the CDR3: TGTGCCAGCAGGAAGGGACTAGCGGCGAACACCGGGGAGCTGTTTTTT.